This entry lists 15 T cell receptor beta chains sequenced from one sample in a study of T cells in Graves' hyperthyroidism and ophthalmopathy. TCR beta CDR3 sequences were amplified from RNA transcripts. HTBI primers were employed in a first-round RT-PCR of the TCR CDR3. A single record per CDR3 protein comes from TCRdb applying MiXCR to the multiplex PCR reads. The data show around 700,000 distinct CDR3 sequences, approximately 18% seen once. Material for sequencing was blood. These receptors all come from a woman aged 50 to 60 with Graves' hyperthyroidism that later progressed to Graves' ophthalmopathy.

There are a few counts of this clonotype. V is TRBV15 and J is TRBJ2-7, with D uncertain. The CDR3 extends over 12 amino acids. Germline loops: CDR1 LNHNV, CDR2 YYDKDF (reference sequence). The V end lost 3 bases, the J end lost 0 bases, and 3 bases lay between the germline ends. CDR3 residues: CATSRGSYEQYF. In DNA, the CDR3 is TGTGCCACCAGCAGGGGCTCCTACGAGCAGTACTTC.

The V and J genes are TRBV5-1 and TRBJ2-5; tentatively, D is TRBD1 or TRBD2 (7 bases each). Germline lookup yields CDR1 SGHRS and CDR2 YFSETQ. V lost 3 bases and J 2 bases, leaving 14 bases between the germline ends. CDR3 size: 15 residues. The CDR3 DNA follows: TGCGCCAGCAGCTCAGGGGGGGCACCACAAGAGACCCAGTACTTC. This codes for CASSSGGAPQETQYF.

This clonotype has more than one count but fewer than ten. The chain recombines TRBV3-1 with TRBJ1-2, with a weak D call TRBD1 (6 bases). The CDR3 runs 15 residues. Germline V CDR1 and CDR2: LGHDT, YNNKEL (reference sequence). The V end lost 0 bases, the J end lost 6 bases, and 14 bases lay between the germline ends. Here the CDR3 reads CASSQEGRGLDGYTF. DNA of the CDR3: TGTGCCAGCAGCCAAGAGGGCAGGGGCCTGGATGGCTACACCTTC.

The CDR3 here is CASIHFGGRGYTF. Here the CDR3 DNA reads TGTGCCAGCATCCATTTCGGGGGTCGGGGCTACACCTTC. V is TRBV12-3 or TRBV12-4 and J is TRBJ1-2; D is perhaps TRBD1 (5 bases). V lost 7 bases to trimming and J lost 8 bases, with 17 bases between them. This CDR3 contains 13 residues.

This clonotype showed up many times. The gene calls are TRBV6-5 and TRBJ1-1, with D hard to call. The V and J ends lost 2 bases and 1 base respectively, with 8 bases between them. CDR1 is MNHEY and CDR2 is SVGAGI in the germline V gene. The CDR3 is made up of 14 amino acids. In nucleotides, the CDR3 is TGTGCCAGCAGTTACGGGTGGGAGAACACTGAAGCTTTCTTT. Its protein is CASSYGWENTEAFF.

This clonotype has only a few counts. V and J are TRBV5-1 and TRBJ2-7; the match to TRBD1 covers 9 bases. CDR1 is SGHRS and CDR2 is YFSETQ in the germline V gene. Trimming at V came to 4 bases and at J to 6 bases, leaving 14 bases not matched to a gene. The CDR3 covers 16 residues. The CDR3 nucleotides read TGCGCCAGCAGCCCCTCGGTTCGGACAGGGGACGTCGAGCAGTACTTC. Encoded protein: CASSPSVRTGDVEQYF.

CDR3 bases: TGCAGTGCTAGACGACGAGGACAGGATACTCAGCCCCAGCATTTT. Translating gives CSARRRGQDTQPQHF. The chain joins TRBV20-1 to TRBJ1-5; 7 nucleotides match TRBD1. Per the germline V gene, CDR1 is DFQATT and CDR2 is SNEGSKA (reference sequence). J gave up 6 bases and V 2 bases, and 10 bases lay outside the gene matches. The CDR3 spans 15 residues.

V and J are TRBV29-1 and TRBJ1-1, with a possible D match to TRBD1 (5 bases). In germline, CDR1 is SQVTM, CDR2 ANQGSEA. This CDR3 contains 11 residues. Trimming took 6 bases from V and 11 from J, leaving 16 bases between them. In nucleotides, the CDR3 is TGCAGCGTCCGAAGCGGGCGGGGCGCTTTCTTT. Translation: CSVRSGRGAFF.

This rearrangement joins TRBV9 to TRBJ1-6; no reliable D call. This CDR3 is 13 amino acids long. The germline V gene has CDR1 SGDLS and CDR2 YYNGEE. V lost 3 bases and J lost 9, with 10 bases in between. The CDR3 loop reads CASSAGAGSPLHF. For the CDR3, the DNA is TGTGCCAGCAGCGCCGGAGCAGGTTCACCCCTCCACTTT.

The V gene is TRBV6-8, the J gene TRBJ1-4; 8 bases are shared with TRBD1. The J segment lost 6 bases and the V segment lost 6 bases, leaving 24 bases of the junction unmatched. This CDR3 has 20 amino acids. The germline V gene encodes CDR1 MNHGY and CDR2 SAAAGT. The CDR3 DNA reads as TGTGCCAGCAGCTATCAATTCGACAGGGGTCACGGCCCTGGGGATGAAAAACTGTTTTTT. Translating gives CASSYQFDRGHGPGDEKLFF.

This clonotype showed up many times. CDR3 amino acids: CSARRGGLGETQYF. DNA for the CDR3: TGCAGTGCCCGGCGGGGGGGCCTGGGGGAGACCCAGTACTTC. This chain uses TRBV20-1 with TRBJ2-5; 9 positions agree with TRBD2. The CDR3 runs to 14 residues. Germline CDR1 is DFQATT and CDR2 is SNEGSKA (reference sequence). V lost 6 bases, J lost 5 bases, and 10 bases stayed unmatched.

This clonotype has ten or more counts. The chain joins TRBV11-2 to TRBJ1-4; TRBD1 aligns across 7 bases. The J segment lost 7 bases and the V segment lost 5 bases, leaving 16 bases of the junction unmatched. Germline V lookup: CDR1 SGHAT, CDR2 FQNNGV. The CDR3 extends over 17 amino acids. The CDR3 sequence is CASSQRRTGREGEKLFF. The CDR3 DNA follows: TGTGCCAGCAGCCAAAGACGGACAGGCAGGGAGGGTGAAAAACTGTTTTTT.

The table lists this clonotype with a few counts. The V call is TRBV19, the J call TRBJ1-5; TRBD1 is a possible D gene (5 bases). Germline CDR1 reads LNHDA; CDR2 reads SQIVND (reference sequence). This CDR3 spans 16 amino acids. Trimming shortened V by 4 bases and J by 0 bases, and 13 bases separated the two germline ends. The CDR3 DNA sequence: TGTGCCAGTAGTAAAAGTGACAGTTATAGCAATCAGCCCCAGCATTTT. Translated: CASSKSDSYSNQPQHF.

This clonotype was found a few times. The chain has TRBV30 and TRBJ2-7, with 7 bases matching TRBD1. The length of the CDR3 is 13 residues. J lost 4 bases, V lost 5 bases, and 8 bases had no gene match. Germline V gives CDR1 GTSNPN, CDR2 SVGIG (reference sequence). CDR3 nucleotide sequence: TGTGCCTGGCTCACCGACAGGGTGTACGAGCAGTACTTC. This codes for CAWLTDRVYEQYF.

This clonotype has just a few counts. The chain employs TRBV20-1 and TRBJ1-6; D gene uncertain. The CDR3 is made up of 20 amino acids. Germline V gene lookup returns CDR1 DFQATT and CDR2 SNEGSKA (reference sequence). V lost 0 bases and J lost 4, with 25 bases in between. The CDR3 DNA is TGCAGTGCTAGAGATCTTGGGTCAGGCCTTCCAAACGGTTATAATTCACCCCTCCACTTT. Translated: CSARDLGSGLPNGYNSPLHF.